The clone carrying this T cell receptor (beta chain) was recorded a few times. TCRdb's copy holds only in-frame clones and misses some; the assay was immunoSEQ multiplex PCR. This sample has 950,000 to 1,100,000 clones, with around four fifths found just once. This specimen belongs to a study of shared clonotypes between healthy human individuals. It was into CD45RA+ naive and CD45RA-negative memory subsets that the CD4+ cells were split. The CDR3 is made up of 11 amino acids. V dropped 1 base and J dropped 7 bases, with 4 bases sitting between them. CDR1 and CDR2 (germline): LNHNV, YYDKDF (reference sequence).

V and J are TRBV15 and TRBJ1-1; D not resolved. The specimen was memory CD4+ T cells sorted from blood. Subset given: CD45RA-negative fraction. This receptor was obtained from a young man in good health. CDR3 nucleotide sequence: TGTGCCACCAGCAGAGTTGATGAAGCTTTCTTT. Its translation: CATSRVDEAFF.